A single sample is the source of the 31 T cell receptor beta chains below, sequenced in a study of immune evolution from preneoplasia to lung adenocarcinoma. Profiled with immunoSEQ multiplex PCR; TCRdb holds only in-frame clones, not every one. The sample holds around 5,000 clones, approximately 91% seen once. Sequences were obtained from FFPE invasive lung adenocarcinoma tissue. Source of these receptors: a person aged 45-65 years with lung adenocarcinoma.

V usage is TRBV13 and J usage is TRBJ2-5; 8 nucleotides agree with TRBD2. The CDR3 contains 17 residues. With 0 bases clipped from V and 2 bases from J, the junction kept 8 bases outside the gene matches. In germline, CDR1 is PRHDT, CDR2 FYEKMQ (reference sequence). This chain's CDR3 is CASSLGEGSGTQETQYF. As DNA, the CDR3 is TGTGCCAGCAGCTTAGGCGAGGGTAGCGGGACTCAAGAGACCCAGTACTTC.

The J gene is TRBJ2-3, the V gene TRBV11-2; D remains ambiguous. The CDR3 totals 14 residues. V lost 2 bases and J lost 6, with 12 bases in between. CDR1 is SGHAT, CDR2 FQNNGV, per germline. The chain's CDR3 is CASSLLLGLDTQYF. The CDR3 nucleotides read TGTGCCAGCAGCTTACTTCTCGGTCTGGATACGCAGTATTTT.

Remarks on this clone: One end of the junction is discordant with germline, which a read error may explain. The V call is TRBV7-2, the J call TRBJ2-7; 11 bases line up with TRBD1. Looked up from germline, CDR1 is SGHTA and CDR2 is FQGNSA. The CDR3 sequence is 17 residues long. The CDR3 is CASSVQSGTGGSGEQYF. The CDR3 nucleotides read TGTGCCAGCAGCGTCCAATCCGGGACAGGGGGATCGGGAGAGCAATACTTC.

The V call is TRBV5-6, the J call TRBJ1-5; no clear D. Trimming took 2 bases from V and 4 from J, leaving 4 bases between them. Germline V gene data show CDR1 as SGHDT and CDR2 as YYEEEE. CDR3 length: 12 residues. The chain's CDR3 is CASSFLNQPQHF. CDR3 nucleotide sequence: TGTGCCAGCAGCTTCCTTAATCAGCCCCAGCATTTT.

This clone has more than one count but fewer than ten. V and J are TRBV29-1 and TRBJ2-1, with 12 bases aligning to TRBD2. V lost 7 bases, J lost 7 bases, and 8 bases stayed unmatched. CDR3 length: 14 residues. CDR1 SQVTM and CDR2 ANQGSEA come from the germline V gene. Here the CDR3 DNA reads TGCAGCGCCTCACTAGCGGGAGGCGGGAATGAGCAGTTCTTC. Amino acid sequence: CSASLAGGGNEQFF.

The chain employs TRBV6-6 and TRBJ1-2; D not resolved. There are 15 residues in the CDR3. Germline CDR1 is MNHNY and CDR2 is SVGAGI (reference sequence). The chain's CDR3 is CAISQQGTANYGYTF. CDR3 DNA sequence: TGTGCAATCTCCCAGCAAGGAACAGCTAACTATGGCTACACCTTC.

The rearrangement uses TRBV7-8 and TRBJ2-1; TRBD2 might be the D (5 bases). The V gene's germline CDR1 is SGHVS and CDR2 FQNEAQ. The CDR3 length is 13 residues. V was shortened by 5 bases and J by 5 bases, with 10 bases between the two germline ends. CDR3 sequence (DNA): TGTGCCAGCAGCAGGACTCGTAACAATGAGCAGTTCTTC. This sequence encodes CASSRTRNNEQFF.

The V call is TRBV30, the J call TRBJ2-5, with 11 bases lining up with TRBD2. Germline assignment: CDR1 GTSNPN and CDR2 SVGIG (reference sequence). J lost 3 bases, V lost 7 bases, and 10 bases had no gene match. The CDR3 length is 15 residues. The chain's CDR3 is CALTSGSLGKETQYF. CDR3 sequence (DNA): TGTGCCTTAACTAGCGGGAGTCTTGGGAAAGAGACCCAGTACTTC.

This sequence joins TRBV11-2 and TRBJ2-2; no clear D gene. Trimming cost V 5 bases and J 7 bases, with 11 bases left between them. The germline CDR1 and CDR2 sequences are SGHAT and FQNNGV. This CDR3 has 13 residues. The DNA for the CDR3 is TGTGCCAGCAGCCTTATTCTTTTCGGGGAGCTGTTTTTT. Translated: CASSLILFGELFF. Full variable domain (remainder filled in from reference TRBV11-2 and TRBJ2-2): EAGVAQSPRYKIIEKRQSVAFWCNPISGHATLYWYQQILGQGPKLLIQFQNNGVVDDSQLPKDRFSAERLKGVDSTLKIQPAKLEDSAVYLCASSLILFGELFFGEGSRLTVL.

The rearrangement uses TRBV18 and TRBJ2-7; D not resolved. This CDR3 has 12 residues. V was shortened by 5 bases and J by 2 bases, with 7 bases between the two germline ends. CDR1 is KGHSH and CDR2 is LQKENI in the germline V gene. The CDR3 DNA follows: TGTGCCAGCTCAAACACGGCCTACGAGCAGTACTTC. Translation gives CASSNTAYEQYF.

This clone was observed once. The V call is TRBV6-4, the J call TRBJ2-3; the D is unclear. Germline V gives CDR1 MRHNA, CDR2 SNTAGT. The V end was cut by 2 bases, the J end by 0 bases, with 3 bases between. The CDR3 length is 13 residues. The CDR3 sequence is CASSDGSTDTQYF. CDR3 coding DNA: TGTGCCAGCAGTGACGGGAGCACAGATACGCAGTATTTT.

The genes are TRBV5-4 and TRBJ1-5; D not resolved. Germline CDR1 SGHNT, CDR2 YYREEE (reference sequence). The germline V and J ends were trimmed by 4 bases and 0 bases, with 11 bases remaining between them. The CDR3 runs to 15 residues. CDR3 residues: CASSHEPNSNQPQHF. The CDR3 DNA reads TGTGCCAGCAGCCACGAACCAAATAGCAATCAGCCCCAGCATTTT.

This clone was counted only a few times. The chain recombines TRBV11-1 with TRBJ2-6; D remains ambiguous. The CDR3 contains 15 residues. Germline V gene sequence: CDR1 SGHAT, CDR2 FQDESV (reference sequence). V was shortened by 2 bases and J by 1 base, with 6 bases between the two germline ends. The CDR3 here is CASSLSASGANVLTF. In DNA form, the CDR3 reads TGTGCCAGCAGCTTATCTGCTTCTGGGGCCAACGTCCTGACTTTC.

The chain combines TRBV5-1 with TRBJ2-4; D possibly uses TRBD1 or TRBD2 (5 bases each). This CDR3 is built from 14 residues. V dropped 0 bases and J dropped 6 bases, with 10 bases sitting between them. Germline V gives CDR1 SGHRS, CDR2 YFSETQ. The DNA of the CDR3 is TGCGCCAGCAGCTTGGGGGGCGCGGGAAACATTCAGTACTTC. Amino acids: CASSLGGAGNIQYF. The entire variable domain, with the rest obtained from reference TRBV5-1 and TRBJ2-4, is as follows: KAGVTQTPRYLIKTRGQQVTLSCSPISGHRSVSWYQQTPGQGLQFLFEYFSETQRNKGNFPGRFSGRQFSNSRSEMNVSTLELGDSALYLCASSLGGAGNIQYFGAGTRLSVL.

The chain employs TRBV6-5 and TRBJ2-7; D ambiguous. The germline V gene encodes CDR1 MNHEY and CDR2 SVGAGI. The ends were cut back, 6 bases at V and 3 bases at J, with 9 bases in the middle. The CDR3 spans 12 residues. The CDR3: CASSASSYEQYF. CDR3 sequence (DNA): TGTGCCAGCAGCGCGAGCAGCTACGAGCAGTACTTC.

The chain has TRBV29-1 and TRBJ2-5, with D perhaps TRBD2 (6 bases). The germline V and J ends were trimmed by 7 bases and 5 bases, with 17 bases remaining between them. This CDR3 has 13 amino acids. Germline CDR1 is SQVTM and CDR2 is ANQGSEA. CDR3 loop: CSAQTSQGETQYF. The DNA for the CDR3 is TGCAGCGCCCAGACTAGTCAAGGCGAGACCCAGTACTTC. Using reference TRBV29-1 and TRBJ2-5 for the parts outside the CDR3, the full variable domain is SAVISQKPSRDICQRGTSLTIQCQVDSQVTMMFWYRQQPGQSLTLIATANQGSEATYESGFVIDKFPISRPNLTFSTLTVSNMSPEDSSIYLCSAQTSQGETQYFGPGTRLLVL.

In this sample, this clone turned up once. The chain has TRBV27 and TRBJ2-2, with 8 bases that match TRBD2. CDR1 and CDR2 from the germline V gene are MNHEY and SMNVEV (reference sequence). The CDR3 runs to 17 residues. After removal of 7 bases from V and 6 bases from J, the junction contained 16 bases not matched to a gene. The CDR3: CASKGYGRGSVSGELFF. The CDR3 DNA reads TGTGCCAGCAAGGGATACGGGAGGGGCTCAGTCTCCGGGGAGCTGTTTTTT.

The rearrangement links TRBV19 to TRBJ2-1; D perhaps matches TRBD1 (6 bases). With 2 bases removed from V and 9 bases from J, the gap between germline ends came to 14 bases. This CDR3 region has 14 residues. The germline CDR1 and CDR2 sequences are LNHDA and SQIVND (reference sequence). In nucleotides, the CDR3 is TGTGCCAGTAGTATATTGGGGGCCCAGGGTGAGCAGTTCTTC. It encodes CASSILGAQGEQFF. Combining the CDR3 with reference TRBV19 and TRBJ2-1 gives the whole variable domain DGGITQSPKYLFRKEGQNVTLSCEQNLNHDAMYWYRQDPGQGLRLIYYSQIVNDFQKGDIAEGYSVSREKKESFPLTVTSAQKNPTAFYLCASSILGAQGEQFFGPGTRLTVL.

The CDR3 region is CASSLYVSGNTIYF. In nucleotides, the CDR3 is TGTGCCAGCAGTTTGTATGTATCTGGAAACACCATATATTTT. This chain joins TRBV28 and TRBJ1-3; D call uncertain. Germline CDR1 and CDR2: MDHEN and SYDVKM. CDR3 length: 14 residues. V shed 3 bases and J shed 1 base, with 7 bases lying between them.

V is TRBV11-3 and J is TRBJ2-5; D gene ambiguous. CDR3 size: 15 residues. V was pared by 1 base and J by 0 bases, with 9 bases between. The germline V gene encodes CDR1 SGHNT and CDR2 YENEEA. CDR3 sequence: CASSLGAGHQETQYF. The CDR3 region has the DNA TGTGCCAGCAGCTTAGGTGCCGGCCACCAAGAGACCCAGTACTTC. Full variable domain (missing parts from reference TRBV11-3 and TRBJ2-5): EAGVVQSPRYKIIEKKQPVAFWCNPISGHNTLYWYLQNLGQGPELLIRYENEEAVDDSQLPKDRFSAERLKGVDSTLKIQPAELGDSAVYLCASSLGAGHQETQYFGPGTRLLVL.

The J gene is TRBJ2-6, the V gene TRBV4-1; the D is unclear. Per the germline V gene, CDR1 is MGHRA and CDR2 is YSYEKL. Trimming removed 6 bases from V and 2 bases from J, with 5 bases in between. There are 13 residues in the CDR3. CDR3 DNA: TGCGCCAGCAGAGAACCTGGGGCCAACGTCCTGACTTTC. Translation: CASREPGANVLTF.

This chain connects TRBV4-2 to TRBJ1-5, with TRBD1 matching 8 bases. Germline V lookup: CDR1 LGHNA, CDR2 YNFKEQ. The CDR3 is 14 amino acids. Trimming at V came to 4 bases and at J to 3 bases, leaving 2 bases not matched to a gene. Written as DNA, the CDR3 is TGTGCCAGCAGCCCGACAGGGGTCAATCAGCCCCAGCATTTT. Protein: CASSPTGVNQPQHF.

The rearrangement uses TRBV7-2 and TRBJ2-5; 7 nucleotides agree with TRBD2. Germline V gene sequence: CDR1 SGHTA, CDR2 FQGNSA. V was clipped by 0 bases and J by 2 bases; unmatched bases: 3. This CDR3 comprises 15 residues. The CDR3 DNA follows: TGTGCCAGCAGCTTAGCGGGGACTAAACAAGAGACCCAGTACTTC. The encoded protein is CASSLAGTKQETQYF.

The chain carries TRBV9 and TRBJ2-5, with 9 bases fitting TRBD2. CDR1 and CDR2 (germline): SGDLS, YYNGEE. The CDR3 loop spans 18 amino acids. Trimming took 1 base from V and 4 from J; bases not matched to a gene: 14. The CDR3, as DNA: TGTGCCAGCAGCGTATATGCGGGAGGGCCTCATATCCGAGAGACCCAGTACTTC. Its protein is CASSVYAGGPHIRETQYF.

The rearrangement links TRBV4-2 to TRBJ1-1, with D possibly being TRBD1 (5 bases). CDR1 and CDR2 from the germline V gene are LGHNA and YNFKEQ. The CDR3 loop spans 17 amino acids. The V end lost 6 bases, the J end lost 4 bases, and 24 bases lay between the germline ends. CDR3 in DNA: TGTGCCAGCAGGCAAACTCGCTTCGGTTCGCAGGGCACTGAAGCTTTCTTT. This gives the protein CASRQTRFGSQGTEAFF.

The chain joins TRBV27 to TRBJ2-1; 13 nucleotides match TRBD2. Germline CDR1 MNHEY, CDR2 SMNVEV (reference sequence). The CDR3 totals 18 residues. Losses at the gene ends were 4 bases for V and 9 bases for J; bases not matched to a gene: 15. The CDR3 spells CASSSVYATSGRAGEQFF. In DNA form, the CDR3 reads TGTGCCAGCAGTTCCGTATATGCAACTAGCGGGAGGGCCGGTGAGCAGTTCTTC.

This clone was recorded only once. The chain employs TRBV27 and TRBJ1-1; D is undetermined. The CDR3 is made up of 16 amino acids. Looked up from germline, CDR1 is MNHEY and CDR2 is SMNVEV (reference sequence). V dropped 4 bases and J dropped 0 bases, with 15 bases sitting between them. This CDR3 is CASSSRGRTLNTEAFF. The DNA of the CDR3 is TGTGCCAGCAGTTCCCGTGGCAGGACCTTGAACACTGAAGCTTTCTTT.

The rearrangement uses TRBV18 and TRBJ1-1; tentatively, D is TRBD1 (6 bases). The germline V and J ends were trimmed by 0 bases and 1 base, with 12 bases remaining between them. CDR1 and CDR2 (germline): KGHSH, LQKENI. The CDR3 spans 16 residues. In nucleotides, the CDR3 is TGTGCCAGCTCACCACCCAGCACAGGGTCGAACACTGAAGCTTTCTTT. Translation gives CASSPPSTGSNTEAFF.

The chain is built from TRBV7-8 and TRBJ2-7, with 15 bases matching TRBD2. Trimming took 4 bases from V and 6 from J; bases not matched to a gene: 7. CDR3 length: 16 amino acids. CDR1 and CDR2 (germline): SGHVS, FQNEAQ. This chain's CDR3 is CASSSRTSGRALEQYF. The CDR3 DNA is TGTGCCAGCAGCTCCCGGACTAGCGGGAGGGCCCTCGAGCAGTACTTC.

J is TRBJ1-1 and V is TRBV7-9, with unresolved D. V was cut by 3 bases and J by 2 bases, with 7 bases left in between. CDR3 length: 13 amino acids. From germline, CDR1 is SEHNR and CDR2 FQNEAQ (reference sequence). Written as DNA, the CDR3 is TGTGCCAGCAGCTTGGCCCTTAACACTGAAGCTTTCTTT. Translating gives CASSLALNTEAFF.

This clone has only one observation. This chain connects TRBV5-8 to TRBJ1-1; 8 nucleotides agree with TRBD1. The CDR3 length is 19 residues. The J segment lost 1 base and the V segment lost 0 bases, leaving 14 bases of the junction unmatched. Germline values: CDR1 SGHTS, CDR2 YDEGEE. The CDR3 here is CASSLGIFRGQGANTEAFF. In DNA, the CDR3 is TGTGCCAGCAGCTTGGGCATTTTCAGAGGGCAGGGGGCGAACACTGAAGCTTTCTTT.